The clone carrying this T cell receptor beta chain showed up just once. Its target is unknown. The source of the sample is a study of cytotoxic CD8 clonotypes in ibrutinib-treated CLL. Study as a whole: The samples contained a few hundred thousand productive templates on average. They also contained an average of approximately 97,000 productive rearrangements.

The method was immunoSEQ multiplex PCR; TCRdb's version includes in-frame clones alone and lacks a portion of them. The repertoire holds about 69,000 clones, over 75% seen once, with around 7.7% in the top ten. Study-level points and caveats: Sampling time points were not equivalent between sustained-remission and progressing patients.

This TCR derives from a human donor with chronic lymphocytic leukemia. This sample comprised PBMCs, obtained at disease progression, from a patient treated with ibrutinib.

Here the CDR3 DNA reads TGCGCCAGCAGCTCGAGGACTAGCTCCGGGGAGCTGTTTTTT. The encoded protein is CASSSRTSSGELFF. The gene calls are TRBV5-1 and TRBJ2-2; 8 bases line up with TRBD2. After removal of 3 bases from V and 6 bases from J, the junction contained 4 bases not matched to a gene. There are 14 residues in the CDR3. Per the germline V gene, CDR1 is SGHRS and CDR2 is YFSETQ.